The clone carrying this TCR beta chain was observed a single time. Its cognate antigen is unknown. The junction does not match germline at one end; this may be a read error. The sample originates from a study of chemoradiotherapy in HPV16-positive cancers. Assay used: immunoSEQ multiplex PCR; TCRdb lists only in-frame clones, some missing. Of fewer than 25,000 clones in the sample, around 73% were seen once. Looked up from germline, CDR1 is SSHAT and CDR2 is FNYEAQ (reference sequence). This CDR3 is 13 amino acids long. Overall study results and limits: Candidate HPV-specific clones and E7-related TCR motifs grew in tumor during treatment.

Over chemoradiotherapy, repertoires were sampled more than once. This clonotype was obtained from a human donor with HPV-associated anogenital cancer. The chain couples TRBV7-7 to TRBJ2-7, with TRBD2 as a possible D gene (5 bases). The specimen was collected from a patient who underwent chemoradiotherapy. CDR3 sequence reads: CASSRGSGYEQYF. DNA for the CDR3: TGTGCTAGCAGTCGAGGGTCGGGCTACGAGCAGTACTTC.